The clone carrying this T cell receptor (beta chain) was observed many times. The antigen is undetermined. These data are taken from a study of Graves' ophthalmopathy and Graves' hyperthyroidism. Study-level findings and limits: Most clonotypes expanded in thyroid above 0.001 frequency were present in blood too.

The TCR beta CDR3 regions underwent amplification from RNA transcripts. The library came from an HTBI-primed first-round RT-PCR and a second-round multiplex PCR. TCRdb re-called the multiplex PCR reads through MiXCR, storing one row per CDR3 protein. This table holds some 370,000 distinct CDR3 sequences, 15% to 20% found once. J gave up 2 bases and V 5 bases, and 8 bases lay outside the gene matches. CDR3 size: 18 residues. CDR1 MNHNS and CDR2 SASEGT come from the germline V gene. The genes are TRBV6-1 and TRBJ2-2; TRBD2 aligns across 13 bases. The specimen sequenced was peripheral blood. The sequence came from an adult woman with stable Graves' hyperthyroidism. The CDR3 DNA is TGTGCCAGCAGTCAACTAGCGGGAGGGACTCTTAACACCGGGGAGCTGTTTTTT. Its protein is CASSQLAGGTLNTGELFF.